This TCR beta chain was identified during a study of blood T cell repertoires in COVID-19. Study at large: Sources were T cells, B-cell-depleted T cells, or PBMCs; the material itself was cDNA or gDNA.

Original methodology: Amplification of reference gene primers was used by the study to estimate nucleated cell counts. Sequencing used immunoSEQ multiplex PCR; TCRdb keeps in-frame clones, though not all of them. V, J and clone size are those of that table, while D and trimming were read from the DNA. The sample has 250,000 or so clones; 80% to 90% are singletons. The receptor comes from a woman aged 50 to 60 who had recovered from COVID-19. Sequencing was done on a sample of PBMCs or T cells enriched from blood (not recorded which).

Written as DNA, the CDR3 is TGTGCCAGCAGTGAAACCCCGGGGGAGCAGTACTTC. Residues: CASSETPGEQYF. The rearrangement joins TRBV2 to TRBJ2-7, with D tentatively TRBD2 (5 bases). The V gene lost 2 bases and the J gene lost 7 bases, with 9 bases spanning the gap. The V gene's germline CDR1 is SNHLY and CDR2 FYNNEI. The CDR3 covers 12 residues.